This T cell receptor beta chain is drawn from a study of technical replicates of blood from a few donors. V lost 6 bases to trimming and J lost 7 bases; unmatched junction nucleotides: 4. Germline CDR1 reads MDHEN; CDR2 reads SYDVKM. This CDR3 has 15 residues. TCRdb's table, derived via immunoSEQ multiplex PCR, lists solely in-frame clones and lacks some. The repertoire holds roughly 15,000 clones, with roughly 84% as singletons. The receptor's source is a human donor in good health. This rearrangement joins TRBV28 to TRBJ2-1; 15 nucleotides agree with TRBD2. The sequencing input was PBMCs. CDR3 in amino acids: CASRGTSGRSNEQFF. The CDR3 DNA is TGTGCCAGCAGAGGGACTAGCGGGAGGAGTAATGAGCAGTTCTTC.